This T cell receptor (beta chain) was sequenced in a study of T cells in Graves' hyperthyroidism and ophthalmopathy. This clonotype was seen at least ten times. The antigen is unknown. PBMCs were sourced from less than 13 ml fresh peripheral blood. The CDR3 contains 14 residues. Germline loops: CDR1 SNHLY, CDR2 FYNNEI. V was shortened by 8 bases and J by 0 bases, with 10 bases between the two germline ends. Regarding the study as a whole: In validation, the model predicted ophthalmopathy. These predictions came a median around 5.9 months before onset.

From RNA transcripts, TCR beta CDR3 regions were amplified. When the TCR CDR3 underwent first-round RT-PCR, the HTBI primer set was used. MiXCR, run by TCRdb on the multiplex PCR reads, gives a single entry per CDR3 protein. The sample carries around 200,000 distinct CDR3 sequences, about 17% recorded once. The TCR originated in a man aged 40-50 years with Graves' hyperthyroidism. J is TRBJ2-2 and V is TRBV2, with unresolved D. Sample: blood. CDR3 coding DNA: TGTGCCAGCTCTGGCAGGACGAACACCGGGGAGCTGTTTTTT. Translated, it gives CASSGRTNTGELFF. Together with reference TRBV2 and TRBJ2-2, the CDR3 gives the full variable domain: EPEVTQTPSHQVTQMGQEVILRCVPISNHLYFYWYRQILGQKVEFLVSFYNNEISEKSEIFDDQFSVERPDGSNFTLKIRSTKLEDSAMYFCASSGRTNTGELFFGEGSRLTVL.